The rows below give T cell receptor beta chains drawn from one sample of a study of CD8+CD57+ T cells in acquired aplastic anemia. MiXCR, run by TCRdb on the reads, gives a single entry per CDR3 protein. The sample contains 160,000 or so distinct CDR3 sequences, less than 60% of which appear only once. The material sequenced was sorted CD4+, CD8+, or CD8+CD57+ T cells (not recorded which) from PBMCs. These receptors were taken from a human donor with aplastic anemia. CDR3s include the opening cysteine and the closing phenylalanine or tryptophan. Each record gives: J gene, CDR3 length, V gene, clone size, D gene, CDR3 protein, CDR3 DNA. A D gene is named only where the DNA matches it firmly. Clone size is given for some rows only: seen once, a few or many times, or a class if the clone is expanded.

J gene: TRBJ2-1; CDR3 length: 16; V gene: TRBV3-1; clone size: many; D gene: TRBD2; CDR3 protein: CASSRRTSGNHNEQFF; CDR3 DNA: TGTGCCAGCAGCCGACGGACTAGCGGGAACCACAATGAGCAGTTCTTC
J gene: TRBJ2-1; CDR3 length: 10; V gene: TRBV6-1; clone size: -; D gene: -; CDR3 protein: CASSVNEQFF; CDR3 DNA: TGTGCCAGCAGTGTCAATGAGCAGTTCTTC
J gene: TRBJ1-1; CDR3 length: 13; V gene: TRBV7-6; clone size: -; D gene: TRBD1; CDR3 protein: CASSSQGDTEAFF; CDR3 DNA: TGTGCCAGCAGCTCGCAGGGGGACACTGAAGCTTTCTTT
J gene: TRBJ2-7; CDR3 length: 14; V gene: TRBV7-9; clone size: -; D gene: TRBD1; CDR3 protein: CASSAGTGIYEQYF; CDR3 DNA: TGTGCCAGCAGCGCCGGGACAGGGATCTACGAGCAGTACTTC
J gene: TRBJ2-5; CDR3 length: 14; V gene: TRBV19; clone size: once; D gene: TRBD1; CDR3 protein: CASRTGTGGETQYF; CDR3 DNA: TGTGCCAGTAGGACCGGGACAGGGGGGGAGACCCAGTACTTC
J gene: TRBJ2-3; CDR3 length: 13; V gene: TRBV7-2; clone size: -; D gene: TRBD1; CDR3 protein: CASGGQGPDTQYF; CDR3 DNA: TGTGCCAGCGGGGGACAGGGACCGGATACGCAGTATTTT
J gene: TRBJ2-3; CDR3 length: 15; V gene: TRBV2; clone size: -; D gene: -; CDR3 protein: CASKEWDFRTDTQYF; CDR3 DNA: TGTGCCAGTAAAGAGTGGGACTTCCGCACAGATACGCAGTATTTT
J gene: TRBJ1-5; CDR3 length: 13; V gene: TRBV19; clone size: -; D gene: -; CDR3 protein: CASQLGSYQPQHF; CDR3 DNA: TGTGCCAGCCAATTGGGGTCTTATCAGCCCCAGCATTTT
J gene: TRBJ1-1; CDR3 length: 13; V gene: TRBV2; clone size: -; D gene: TRBD1; CDR3 protein: CASSATGGTEAFF; CDR3 DNA: TGTGCCAGCAGTGCGACAGGGGGCACTGAAGCTTTCTTT
J gene: TRBJ2-2; CDR3 length: 17; V gene: TRBV12-5; clone size: few; D gene: TRBD1; CDR3 protein: CASGLSRWTGRTGELFF; CDR3 DNA: TGTGCTAGTGGTTTGTCCCGATGGACAGGGCGAACCGGGGAGCTGTTTTTT
J gene: TRBJ2-7; CDR3 length: 12; V gene: TRBV10-2; clone size: many; D gene: -; CDR3 protein: CASSEYPYEQYF; CDR3 DNA: TGCGCCAGCAGTGAGTACCCCTACGAGCAGTACTTC
J gene: TRBJ2-3; CDR3 length: 16; V gene: TRBV4-2; clone size: -; D gene: -; CDR3 protein: CASSPTPGPLTDTQYF; CDR3 DNA: TGTGCCAGCAGCCCCACCCCGGGACCCCTAACAGATACGCAGTATTTT
J gene: TRBJ2-3; CDR3 length: 14; V gene: TRBV20-1; clone size: many; D gene: TRBD1; CDR3 protein: CSAMPGQGVDTQYF; CDR3 DNA: TGCAGTGCTATGCCGGGACAGGGAGTAGATACGCAGTATTTT
J gene: TRBJ1-5; CDR3 length: 18; V gene: TRBV19; clone size: -; D gene: TRBD1; CDR3 protein: CASSMSSGGSGSNQPQHF; CDR3 DNA: TGTGCCAGTAGTATGTCGTCAGGGGGCAGTGGTAGCAATCAGCCCCAGCATTTT
J gene: TRBJ2-7; CDR3 length: 13; V gene: TRBV24-1; clone size: few; D gene: TRBD2; CDR3 protein: CATSDPGGYEQYF; CDR3 DNA: TGTGCCACCAGTGATCCGGGGGGCTACGAGCAGTACTTC
J gene: TRBJ1-1; CDR3 length: 12; V gene: TRBV5-6; clone size: -; D gene: -; CDR3 protein: CASSRTGTEAFF; CDR3 DNA: TGTGCCAGCAGCCGGACGGGGACTGAAGCTTTCTTT
J gene: TRBJ1-2; CDR3 length: 15; V gene: TRBV10-3; clone size: -; D gene: -; CDR3 protein: CAISDLKDSSYGYTF; CDR3 DNA: TGTGCCATCAGTGATTTAAAGGACTCAAGCTATGGCTACACCTTC
J gene: TRBJ2-3; CDR3 length: 14; V gene: TRBV29-1; clone size: few; D gene: TRBD2; CDR3 protein: CSVLKPTSADTQYF; CDR3 DNA: TGCAGCGTCTTGAAACCGACTAGCGCAGATACGCAGTATTTT
J gene: TRBJ1-5; CDR3 length: 15; V gene: TRBV15; clone size: -; D gene: -; CDR3 protein: CATSRGETANQPQHF; CDR3 DNA: TGTGCCACCAGCAGAGGTGAGACAGCGAATCAGCCCCAGCATTTT
J gene: TRBJ2-3; CDR3 length: 16; V gene: TRBV20-1; clone size: many; D gene: TRBD1; CDR3 protein: CSASGTARDPTDTQYF; CDR3 DNA: TGCAGTGCTAGCGGGACAGCTCGGGACCCTACAGATACGCAGTATTTT
J gene: TRBJ1-5; CDR3 length: 14; V gene: TRBV30; clone size: few; D gene: -; CDR3 protein: CAWSGGLSNQPQHF; CDR3 DNA: TGTGCCTGGAGTGGGGGGTTGAGCAATCAGCCCCAGCATTTT
J gene: TRBJ2-7; CDR3 length: 13; V gene: TRBV27; clone size: many; D gene: TRBD2; CDR3 protein: CASSRLARGEQYF; CDR3 DNA: TGTGCCAGCAGCCGACTAGCCCGGGGCGAGCAGTACTTC
J gene: TRBJ1-3; CDR3 length: 16; V gene: TRBV7-8; clone size: many; D gene: -; CDR3 protein: CASSLVGQHSGNTIYF; CDR3 DNA: TGTGCCAGCAGCTTAGTCGGACAGCACTCTGGAAACACCATATATTTT
J gene: TRBJ1-4; CDR3 length: 13; V gene: TRBV6-1; clone size: -; D gene: -; CDR3 protein: CASRDISREKLFF; CDR3 DNA: TGTGCCAGCCGGGACATCTCTCGGGAAAAACTGTTTTTT
J gene: TRBJ1-4; CDR3 length: 15; V gene: TRBV6-1; clone size: -; D gene: -; CDR3 protein: CASSPMGEAAEKLFF; CDR3 DNA: TGTGCCAGCTCGCCAATGGGGGAAGCAGCTGAAAAACTGTTTTTT
J gene: TRBJ1-1; CDR3 length: 14; V gene: TRBV10-3; clone size: many; D gene: TRBD1; CDR3 protein: CAISGQGADTEAFF; CDR3 DNA: TGTGCCATCAGTGGACAGGGCGCCGACACTGAAGCTTTCTTT
J gene: TRBJ2-1; CDR3 length: 14; V gene: TRBV9; clone size: many; D gene: -; CDR3 protein: CASSVTASYNEQFF; CDR3 DNA: TGTGCCAGCAGCGTGACGGCTTCCTACAATGAGCAGTTCTTC
J gene: TRBJ2-7; CDR3 length: 16; V gene: TRBV15; clone size: -; D gene: TRBD1; CDR3 protein: CATSRSWGQGVYEQYF; CDR3 DNA: TGTGCCACCAGCAGAAGTTGGGGACAGGGGGTCTACGAGCAGTACTTC
J gene: TRBJ2-5; CDR3 length: 13; V gene: TRBV18; clone size: few; D gene: TRBD2; CDR3 protein: CASSNLAEETQYF; CDR3 DNA: TGTGCCAGCTCTAACCTAGCGGAGGAGACCCAGTACTTC
J gene: TRBJ1-6; CDR3 length: 14; V gene: TRBV2; clone size: -; D gene: TRBD1; CDR3 protein: CASSLDRLNSPLHF; CDR3 DNA: TGTGCCAGCAGTCTGGACAGGCTTAATTCACCCCTCCACTTT
J gene: TRBJ2-1; CDR3 length: 18; V gene: TRBV9; clone size: many; D gene: TRBD2; CDR3 protein: CASSARMGGSRAYNEQFF; CDR3 DNA: TGTGCCAGCAGCGCTCGGATGGGCGGGAGTCGGGCCTACAATGAGCAGTTCTTC
J gene: TRBJ1-1; CDR3 length: 13; V gene: TRBV10-3; clone size: -; D gene: -; CDR3 protein: CAISATVNTEAFF; CDR3 DNA: TGTGCCATCAGCGCGACAGTCAACACTGAAGCTTTCTTT
J gene: TRBJ1-2; CDR3 length: 14; V gene: TRBV12-5; clone size: -; D gene: -; CDR3 protein: CASGFGRGDCGYTF; CDR3 DNA: TGTGCTAGTGGCTTCGGACGGGGGGACTGTGGCTACACCTTC
J gene: TRBJ1-1; CDR3 length: 16; V gene: TRBV25-1; clone size: -; D gene: -; CDR3 protein: CASSPDGGNSNTEAFF; CDR3 DNA: TGTGCCAGCAGCCCAGACGGGGGGAATTCGAACACTGAAGCTTTCTTT
J gene: TRBJ2-7; CDR3 length: 13; V gene: TRBV5-1; clone size: once; D gene: -; CDR3 protein: CASSSLSSYEQYF; CDR3 DNA: TGCGCCAGCAGCTCCCTATCCTCCTACGAGCAGTACTTC
J gene: TRBJ2-1; CDR3 length: 17; V gene: TRBV27; clone size: few; D gene: TRBD1; CDR3 protein: CASSLDGQGIPYNEQFF; CDR3 DNA: TGTGCCAGCAGTTTAGACGGACAGGGCATCCCCTACAATGAGCAGTTCTTC
J gene: TRBJ1-2; CDR3 length: 11; V gene: TRBV7-3; clone size: once; D gene: -; CDR3 protein: CASSVEGGYTF; CDR3 DNA: TGTGCCAGCAGCGTGGAGGGGGGCTACACCTTC
J gene: TRBJ2-2; CDR3 length: 15; V gene: TRBV5-4; clone size: many; D gene: -; CDR3 protein: CASSLGSLASGELFF; CDR3 DNA: TGTGCCAGCAGCTTGGGGTCCCTGGCAAGCGGGGAGCTGTTTTTT
J gene: TRBJ1-4; CDR3 length: 15; V gene: TRBV7-2; clone size: many; D gene: -; CDR3 protein: CASSLAAGVGEKLFF; CDR3 DNA: TGTGCCAGCAGCTTAGCCGCAGGGGTTGGGGAAAAACTGTTTTTT
J gene: TRBJ2-4; CDR3 length: 16; V gene: TRBV7-8; clone size: -; D gene: TRBD2; CDR3 protein: CASSSGLAGNGDIQYF; CDR3 DNA: TGTGCCAGCAGCTCCGGACTAGCGGGAAACGGAGACATTCAGTACTTC
J gene: TRBJ2-5; CDR3 length: 15; V gene: TRBV12-3/TRBV12-4; clone size: many; D gene: TRBD2; CDR3 protein: CASSRENGLAGTQYF; CDR3 DNA: TGTGCCAGCAGCCGCGAAAATGGACTAGCGGGGACCCAGTACTTC
J gene: TRBJ2-1; CDR3 length: 14; V gene: TRBV2; clone size: many; D gene: TRBD2; CDR3 protein: CASTLLALNNEQFF; CDR3 DNA: TGTGCCAGCACCCTACTAGCGTTAAACAATGAGCAGTTCTTC